The rows below give T cell receptor beta chains drawn from one sample of a study of T cells in Graves' hyperthyroidism and ophthalmopathy. One entry per CDR3 protein, called by TCRdb with MiXCR from the multiplex PCR reads. The repertoire holds hundreds of thousands of distinct CDR3 sequences, with around 13% as singletons. The sample comprised blood. Receptors were obtained from a woman between 40 and 50 years old with Graves' hyperthyroidism. Each CDR3 is given with its conserved first and last residue. Fields, in order: D gene, CDR3 length, V gene, clone size, J gene, CDR3 DNA, CDR3 protein. The D gene is left open where the match is weak. Not all rows give a size; the values are once, few, many and, for expanded clones, a class.

D gene: -
CDR3 length: 14
V gene: TRBV2
clone size: many
J gene: TRBJ1-5
CDR3 DNA: TGTGCCAGCAGAAACCGGGCCCCCAATCAGCCCCAGCATTTT
CDR3 protein: CASRNRAPNQPQHF

D gene: -
CDR3 length: 13
V gene: TRBV9
clone size: few
J gene: TRBJ1-2
CDR3 DNA: TGTGCCAGCTCAAATCTAGGGGGGGCTGGCTACACCTTC
CDR3 protein: CASSNLGGAGYTF

D gene: -
CDR3 length: 16
V gene: TRBV7-2
clone size: few
J gene: TRBJ1-4
CDR3 DNA: TGTGCCAGCAGCTACCCTGGGCGACAGGAAAATGAAAAACTGTTTTTT
CDR3 protein: CASSYPGRQENEKLFF

D gene: TRBD1
CDR3 length: 15
V gene: TRBV11-2
clone size: -
J gene: TRBJ2-5
CDR3 DNA: TGTGCCAGCAGCACCCTCCGACAGGGGGAAGAGACCCAGTACTTC
CDR3 protein: CASSTLRQGEETQYF

D gene: TRBD1
CDR3 length: 13
V gene: TRBV24-1
clone size: many
J gene: TRBJ1-1
CDR3 DNA: TGTGCCACCAGTGATCCGGGACAGGGTAGTGCTTTCTTT
CDR3 protein: CATSDPGQGSAFF

D gene: -
CDR3 length: 14
V gene: TRBV19
clone size: -
J gene: TRBJ2-1
CDR3 DNA: TGTGCCAGTAGTATATCCGATTACATATATGAGCAGTTCTTC
CDR3 protein: CASSISDYIYEQFF

D gene: -
CDR3 length: 15
V gene: TRBV12-3/TRBV12-4
clone size: many
J gene: TRBJ2-1
CDR3 DNA: TGTGCCAGCAGTCAAGGGGGGACTACCTACAATGAGCAGTTCTTC
CDR3 protein: CASSQGGTTYNEQFF

D gene: TRBD1
CDR3 length: 17
V gene: TRBV6-2/TRBV6-3
clone size: -
J gene: TRBJ2-6
CDR3 DNA: TGTGCCAGCAGTTACCCCGGGACAGCATCTGGGGCCAACGTCCTGACTTTC
CDR3 protein: CASSYPGTASGANVLTF

D gene: -
CDR3 length: 14
V gene: TRBV28
clone size: -
J gene: TRBJ2-5
CDR3 DNA: TGTGCCAGCAGACATACAGGGAAACAAGAGACCCAGTACTTC
CDR3 protein: CASRHTGKQETQYF

D gene: -
CDR3 length: 17
V gene: TRBV6-5
clone size: many
J gene: TRBJ1-6
CDR3 DNA: TGTGCCAGCAGTTACCGCGTGGAAGGGAGATATAATTCACCCCTCCACTTT
CDR3 protein: CASSYRVEGRYNSPLHF

D gene: TRBD2
CDR3 length: 18
V gene: TRBV3-1
clone size: many
J gene: TRBJ2-2
CDR3 DNA: TGTGCCAGCAGCCAAGGGACTAGCGGGATCGGAGACACCGGGGAGCTGTTTTTT
CDR3 protein: CASSQGTSGIGDTGELFF

D gene: TRBD2
CDR3 length: 17
V gene: TRBV25-1
clone size: few
J gene: TRBJ2-1
CDR3 DNA: TGTGCCAGTACCCCCCAAGCGGGAGGGCCTGCCTACAATGAGCAGTTCTTC
CDR3 protein: CASTPQAGGPAYNEQFF

D gene: TRBD2
CDR3 length: 20
V gene: TRBV18
clone size: -
J gene: TRBJ2-7
CDR3 DNA: TGTGCCAGCTCATATCTCCCAGGGACGTTTACGGCGGGAGGGCGGTACGAGCAGTACTTC
CDR3 protein: CASSYLPGTFTAGGRYEQYF

D gene: -
CDR3 length: 14
V gene: TRBV6-1
clone size: -
J gene: TRBJ2-2
CDR3 DNA: TGTGCCAGCAGCCGGGACTTATTCACCGGGGAGCTGTTTTTT
CDR3 protein: CASSRDLFTGELFF

D gene: -
CDR3 length: 12
V gene: TRBV30
clone size: many
J gene: TRBJ1-2
CDR3 DNA: TGTGCCTGGGCCGCAGGGACCTATGGCTACACCTTC
CDR3 protein: CAWAAGTYGYTF

D gene: TRBD2
CDR3 length: 15
V gene: TRBV15
clone size: few
J gene: TRBJ2-3
CDR3 DNA: TGTGCCACCAGCATGGCGGGAGGAATACGGGATACGCAGTATTTT
CDR3 protein: CATSMAGGIRDTQYF

D gene: TRBD2
CDR3 length: 15
V gene: TRBV11-2
clone size: many
J gene: TRBJ2-5
CDR3 DNA: TGTGCCAGCAGCCACTTGGCGCGGGAGCTAGAGACCCAGTACTTC
CDR3 protein: CASSHLARELETQYF

D gene: TRBD2
CDR3 length: 17
V gene: TRBV18
clone size: -
J gene: TRBJ2-3
CDR3 DNA: TGTGCCAGCTCACCAGGAGAGCGGGGCTATTACACAGATACGCAGTATTTT
CDR3 protein: CASSPGERGYYTDTQYF

D gene: TRBD2
CDR3 length: 20
V gene: TRBV4-1
clone size: -
J gene: TRBJ2-5
CDR3 DNA: TGCGCCAGCAGCCAACTCTTCGGGACTAGCGGGAGGGCCGGTTTAGAGACCCAGTACTTC
CDR3 protein: CASSQLFGTSGRAGLETQYF

D gene: -
CDR3 length: 14
V gene: TRBV3-1
clone size: many
J gene: TRBJ2-7
CDR3 DNA: TGTGCCAGCAGCCCCACGTCTCCATCCTACGAGCAGTACTTC
CDR3 protein: CASSPTSPSYEQYF

D gene: -
CDR3 length: 13
V gene: TRBV3-1
clone size: many
J gene: TRBJ1-1
CDR3 DNA: TGTGCCAGCAGCTCCCGGGCTGGGACTGAAGCTTTCTTT
CDR3 protein: CASSSRAGTEAFF

D gene: TRBD2
CDR3 length: 14
V gene: TRBV5-6
clone size: many
J gene: TRBJ2-3
CDR3 DNA: TGTGCCAGCAGCACGCGGGGGGCTACAGATACGCAGTATTTT
CDR3 protein: CASSTRGATDTQYF

D gene: TRBD2
CDR3 length: 14
V gene: TRBV5-6
clone size: many
J gene: TRBJ2-3
CDR3 DNA: TGTGCCAGCGTCGCGGGCGGGAGTGTCGATACGCAGTATTTT
CDR3 protein: CASVAGGSVDTQYF

D gene: TRBD2
CDR3 length: 14
V gene: TRBV9
clone size: -
J gene: TRBJ2-1
CDR3 DNA: TGTGCCAGCAGCGTAGTGGGCGGGAGTAATGAGCAGTTCTTC
CDR3 protein: CASSVVGGSNEQFF

D gene: TRBD1
CDR3 length: 16
V gene: TRBV7-9
clone size: many
J gene: TRBJ1-1
CDR3 DNA: TGTGCCAGCAGCCAACAGAGGACAGGGACGAACACTGAAGCTTTCTTT
CDR3 protein: CASSQQRTGTNTEAFF

D gene: TRBD2
CDR3 length: 16
V gene: TRBV9
clone size: -
J gene: TRBJ2-3
CDR3 DNA: TGTGCCAGCAGCCCTGGGACTAGCGGGAGGGTAGATACGCAGTATTTT
CDR3 protein: CASSPGTSGRVDTQYF

D gene: TRBD2
CDR3 length: 18
V gene: TRBV6-2/TRBV6-3
clone size: few
J gene: TRBJ2-3
CDR3 DNA: TGTGCCAGCAGTTACTCAAGCGGGAGGGCCTTTAAGACAGATACGCAGTATTTT
CDR3 protein: CASSYSSGRAFKTDTQYF

D gene: -
CDR3 length: 16
V gene: TRBV5-1
clone size: many
J gene: TRBJ2-3
CDR3 DNA: TGCGCCAGCAGCTCCGGCCTGGAGGGTCGGTCGGATACGCAGTATTTT
CDR3 protein: CASSSGLEGRSDTQYF

D gene: -
CDR3 length: 15
V gene: TRBV6-6
clone size: many
J gene: TRBJ2-1
CDR3 DNA: TGTGCCAGCAGTTACTGGGGCAGGTCAGACAATGAGCAGTTCTTC
CDR3 protein: CASSYWGRSDNEQFF

D gene: TRBD2
CDR3 length: 19
V gene: TRBV18
clone size: -
J gene: TRBJ2-5
CDR3 DNA: TGTGCCAGCTCACCAAAACTAGCGGGAGGATCGTCCCTCAAAGAGACCCAGTACTTC
CDR3 protein: CASSPKLAGGSSLKETQYF

D gene: -
CDR3 length: 16
V gene: TRBV5-1
clone size: many
J gene: TRBJ2-7
CDR3 DNA: TGCGCCAGCAGCCCCGAACCTAGCACCCGGACCTACGAGCAGTACTTC
CDR3 protein: CASSPEPSTRTYEQYF

D gene: TRBD1
CDR3 length: 14
V gene: TRBV12-3/TRBV12-4
clone size: many
J gene: TRBJ2-3
CDR3 DNA: TGTGCCAGCAGTCCGGGGACAGGGCGAGATACGCAGTATTTT
CDR3 protein: CASSPGTGRDTQYF

D gene: -
CDR3 length: 15
V gene: TRBV6-1
clone size: -
J gene: TRBJ1-6
CDR3 DNA: TGTGCCAGCAGTATGGCCAGGGCCGATGGTTCACCCCTCCACTTT
CDR3 protein: CASSMARADGSPLHF

D gene: -
CDR3 length: 15
V gene: TRBV4-1
clone size: -
J gene: TRBJ1-5
CDR3 DNA: TGCGCCAGCAGCCAAGATCGGGGGGATTATCAGCCCCAGCATTTT
CDR3 protein: CASSQDRGDYQPQHF

D gene: -
CDR3 length: 19
V gene: TRBV6-5
clone size: -
J gene: TRBJ2-1
CDR3 DNA: TGTGCCAGCAGTTACTCGCGAGGTATGGCAGGGGAAAGACACAATGAGCAGTTCTTC
CDR3 protein: CASSYSRGMAGERHNEQFF

D gene: TRBD2
CDR3 length: 15
V gene: TRBV11-2
clone size: many
J gene: TRBJ2-1
CDR3 DNA: TGTGCCAGCAGCTTAGATATACTAGCGGGAGTCGAGCAGTTCTTC
CDR3 protein: CASSLDILAGVEQFF

D gene: -
CDR3 length: 12
V gene: TRBV6-5
clone size: -
J gene: TRBJ2-2
CDR3 DNA: TGTGCCAGCAGTCGGGTTGCCGGGGAGCTGTTTTTT
CDR3 protein: CASSRVAGELFF

D gene: -
CDR3 length: 15
V gene: TRBV9
clone size: few
J gene: TRBJ1-4
CDR3 DNA: TGTGCCAGCAGCTCAGGGATCGGGGGGAATGAAAAACTGTTTTTT
CDR3 protein: CASSSGIGGNEKLFF

D gene: TRBD1
CDR3 length: 13
V gene: TRBV30
clone size: many
J gene: TRBJ1-6
CDR3 DNA: TGTGCCTGGGGTGGACAGGGTAATTCACCCCTCCACTTT
CDR3 protein: CAWGGQGNSPLHF

D gene: -
CDR3 length: 13
V gene: TRBV28
clone size: -
J gene: TRBJ2-7
CDR3 DNA: TGTGCCAGCAGTTTACCTGACGGCTGCGAGCAGTACTTC
CDR3 protein: CASSLPDGCEQYF

D gene: -
CDR3 length: 12
V gene: TRBV19
clone size: few
J gene: TRBJ2-1
CDR3 DNA: TGTGCCAGTAGTGCGGACAGAAATGAGCAGTTCTTC
CDR3 protein: CASSADRNEQFF

D gene: TRBD1
CDR3 length: 16
V gene: TRBV5-1
clone size: many
J gene: TRBJ2-7
CDR3 DNA: TGCGCCAGCAGCTTCGGTCTGGGACAGGGGGCCTACGAGCAGTACTTC
CDR3 protein: CASSFGLGQGAYEQYF

D gene: TRBD2
CDR3 length: 17
V gene: TRBV7-9
clone size: many
J gene: TRBJ2-1
CDR3 DNA: TGTGCCAGCAGCCACCTAGCGGGAGGGCCCCGTGATAATGAGCAGTTCTTC
CDR3 protein: CASSHLAGGPRDNEQFF

D gene: -
CDR3 length: 13
V gene: TRBV11-2
clone size: many
J gene: TRBJ1-1
CDR3 DNA: TGTGCCAGCAGCTTAGATGCGGGCGCTGAAGCTTTCTTT
CDR3 protein: CASSLDAGAEAFF

D gene: TRBD1
CDR3 length: 17
V gene: TRBV6-5
clone size: many
J gene: TRBJ1-6
CDR3 DNA: TGTGCCAGCAGTTACTATGGACAGGGGGGATATAATTCACCCCTCCACTTT
CDR3 protein: CASSYYGQGGYNSPLHF

D gene: -
CDR3 length: 20
V gene: TRBV5-1
clone size: -
J gene: TRBJ2-7
CDR3 DNA: TGCGCCAGCAGCTCCCTCCCAGGGGGCGCTTCAGCGGGACGCTCCTACGAGCAGTACTTC
CDR3 protein: CASSSLPGGASAGRSYEQYF

D gene: TRBD1
CDR3 length: 13
V gene: TRBV20-1
clone size: -
J gene: TRBJ2-7
CDR3 DNA: TGCAGTGCCGCGGGGACAGGGGAGGAAGAGCAGTACTTC
CDR3 protein: CSAAGTGEEEQYF

D gene: TRBD1
CDR3 length: 14
V gene: TRBV27
clone size: many
J gene: TRBJ1-4
CDR3 DNA: TGTGCCAGCAGTTTGGAGGGGGCGGGTGAAAAACTGTTTTTT
CDR3 protein: CASSLEGAGEKLFF

D gene: -
CDR3 length: 15
V gene: TRBV27
clone size: many
J gene: TRBJ2-7
CDR3 DNA: TGTGCCATCAAACCTAAGGCAGGGGGGACCTACGAGCAGTACTTC
CDR3 protein: CAIKPKAGGTYEQYF

D gene: -
CDR3 length: 11
V gene: TRBV28
clone size: many
J gene: TRBJ2-1
CDR3 DNA: TGTGCCACTAATACGGGGAATGAGCAGTTCTTC
CDR3 protein: CATNTGNEQFF

D gene: TRBD2
CDR3 length: 17
V gene: TRBV6-1
clone size: once
J gene: TRBJ2-7
CDR3 DNA: TGTGCCAGCAGCGTGGGACTAGCGGGTATCGGCCCCTACGAGCAGTACTTC
CDR3 protein: CASSVGLAGIGPYEQYF

D gene: -
CDR3 length: 13
V gene: TRBV6-1
clone size: -
J gene: TRBJ1-2
CDR3 DNA: TGTGCCAGCACCCAGGGGAAGCTCTATGGCTACACCTTC
CDR3 protein: CASTQGKLYGYTF

D gene: -
CDR3 length: 13
V gene: TRBV20-1
clone size: many
J gene: TRBJ2-1
CDR3 DNA: TGCAGTGCTAGCCCGGGATTTTACAATGAGCAGTTCTTC
CDR3 protein: CSASPGFYNEQFF

D gene: -
CDR3 length: 13
V gene: TRBV18
clone size: many
J gene: TRBJ1-2
CDR3 DNA: TGTGCCAGCTCACCATCTATGGAGGGTGGCTACACCTTC
CDR3 protein: CASSPSMEGGYTF

D gene: -
CDR3 length: 16
V gene: TRBV7-7
clone size: few
J gene: TRBJ2-1
CDR3 DNA: TGTGCTAGCAGCTCCGGGCCGTACAGCTCCTACAATGAGCAGTTCTTC
CDR3 protein: CASSSGPYSSYNEQFF